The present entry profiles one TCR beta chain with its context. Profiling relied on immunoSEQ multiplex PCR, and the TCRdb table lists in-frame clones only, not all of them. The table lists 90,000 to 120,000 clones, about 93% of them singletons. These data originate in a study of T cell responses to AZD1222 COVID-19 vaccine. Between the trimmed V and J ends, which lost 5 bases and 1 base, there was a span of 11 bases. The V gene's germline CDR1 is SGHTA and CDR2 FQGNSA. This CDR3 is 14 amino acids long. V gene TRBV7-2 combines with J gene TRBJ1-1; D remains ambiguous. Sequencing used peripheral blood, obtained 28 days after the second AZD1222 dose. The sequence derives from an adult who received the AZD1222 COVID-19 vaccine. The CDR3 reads CASSHGTGNTEAFF. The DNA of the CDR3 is TGTGCCAGCAGCCACGGAACGGGGAACACTGAAGCTTTCTTT. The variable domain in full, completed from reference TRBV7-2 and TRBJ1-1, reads GAGVSQSPSNKVTEKGKDVELRCDPISGHTALYWYRQSLGQGLEFLIYFQGNSAPDKSGLPSDRFSAERTGGSVSTLTIQRTQQEDSAVYLCASSHGTGNTEAFFGQGTRLTVV.